The 30 T cell receptor beta chains in this list originate from one sample, sequenced in a study of cytomegalovirus exposure and HLA in healthy donors. The PCR contained 60 Vbeta and 13 Jbeta primers. Some clones are missing from TCRdb's copy, which holds only in-frame ones; the method was immunoSEQ multiplex PCR. The table has roughly 110,000 clones, 74% seen once; the top ten hold around 2%. The sample comprised PBMCs. These receptors all stem from a human donor in good health.

The V gene is TRBV6-1, the J gene TRBJ1-5; D gene uncertain. The CDR3 totals 15 residues. V lost 2 bases to trimming and J lost 1 base, with 9 bases between them. Germline CDR1 is MNHNS and CDR2 is SASEGT. As DNA, the CDR3 is TGTGCCAGCAGTGAATTCCGTGCGAGCAATCAGCCCCAGCATTTT. Translated, it gives CASSEFRASNQPQHF.

The V gene is TRBV7-8, the J gene TRBJ2-5; 8 bases agree with TRBD2. Germline V lookup: CDR1 SGHVS, CDR2 FQNEAQ. V gave up 5 bases and J gave up 4 bases; unmatched junction bases: 9. The CDR3 runs 15 residues. CDR3 DNA: TGTGCCAGCAGCCCTCGGGGGGGGATGGCAGAGACCCAGTACTTC. It encodes CASSPRGGMAETQYF.

This clone has just one count. The genes are TRBV30 and TRBJ1-5, with D unresolved. Trimming pared 2 bases from V and 3 bases from J, leaving 5 bases between. The germline CDR1 and CDR2 sequences are GTSNPN and SVGIG (reference sequence). The CDR3 covers 12 residues. The CDR3 DNA sequence: TGTGCCTGGAGTCGACTCAATCAGCCCCAGCATTTT. Amino acid sequence: CAWSRLNQPQHF.

This clone has just a few counts. The V and J genes are TRBV6-5 and TRBJ1-3; D might be TRBD1 (5 bases). The V end was cut by 10 bases, the J end by 0 bases, with 13 bases between. Germline V gene lookup returns CDR1 MNHEY and CDR2 SVGAGI. This CDR3 spans 14 amino acids. Here the CDR3 reads CATARDFSGNTIYF. The CDR3, as DNA: TGTGCCACTGCTCGGGACTTCTCTGGAAACACCATATATTTT.

This chain connects TRBV4-3 to TRBJ2-1, with D perhaps TRBD2 (6 bases). Germline-derived CDR1 and CDR2 are LGHNA and YSLEER. V lost 0 bases and J 3 bases, leaving 12 bases between the germline ends. CDR3 length: 16 residues. CDR3 sequence reads: CASSQDWRGSYNEQFF. The CDR3 nucleotides are TGCGCCAGCAGCCAAGATTGGCGGGGTAGCTACAATGAGCAGTTCTTC.

This chain uses TRBV7-8 with TRBJ2-7; 7 nucleotides match TRBD1. The germline V gene has CDR1 SGHVS and CDR2 FQNEAQ. The length of the CDR3 is 16 residues. Trimming cost V 2 bases and J 3 bases; bases outside gene matches: 10. CDR3 amino acids: CASSLYRGPDHYEQYF. CDR3 nucleotides: TGTGCCAGCAGCTTATACAGGGGCCCGGACCACTACGAGCAGTACTTC.

This chain joins TRBV28 and TRBJ1-2; D is perhaps TRBD1 (5 bases). The CDR3 totals 13 residues. CDR1 and CDR2 (germline): MDHEN, SYDVKM. Trimming removed 6 bases at V and 8 bases at J, with 16 bases between. The CDR3, as DNA: TGTGCCAGCAGGCCCCCAGGGTTAGGGGGCTACACCTTC. As protein: CASRPPGLGGYTF.

This clone came up a few times. This chain uses TRBV4-3 with TRBJ1-2, with TRBD1 identical over 7 bases. The trim removed 0 bases at V and 4 bases at J, leaving 5 bases unmatched. Germline CDR1 and CDR2: LGHNA and YSLEER. The CDR3 contains 15 residues. The CDR3 nucleotides are TGCGCCAGCAGCCAAGACGAGACAGGGCCCTATGGCTACACCTTC. Translated, it gives CASSQDETGPYGYTF.

The chain links TRBV6-6 to TRBJ2-5; D possibly corresponds to TRBD1 (6 bases). Looked up from germline, CDR1 is MNHNY and CDR2 is SVGAGI (reference sequence). V was cut by 5 bases and J by 5 bases, with 15 bases left in between. CDR3 length equals 14 residues. The CDR3 bases are TGTGCCAGCAGTCAAATACAGGGCCCGGAGACCCAGTACTTC. It yields the protein CASSQIQGPETQYF.

This chain connects TRBV30 to TRBJ2-7; TRBD1 aligns across 8 bases. V dropped 1 base and J dropped 3; count of bases not matched to a gene: 5. Germline assignment: CDR1 GTSNPN and CDR2 SVGIG (reference sequence). This CDR3 region has 14 residues. The CDR3 loop is CAWSGGQGDYEQYF. CDR3 DNA: TGTGCCTGGAGTGGAGGACAGGGTGACTACGAGCAGTACTTC.

V is TRBV7-2 and J is TRBJ2-2, with TRBD2 identical over 13 bases. Trimming took 4 bases from V and 7 from J; bases not matched to a gene: 3. CDR3 length equals 15 residues. CDR1 is SGHTA and CDR2 is FQGNSA in the germline V gene. This CDR3 reads CASSSGLAGVGELFF. The CDR3 bases are TGTGCCAGCAGCTCTGGACTAGCGGGGGTCGGGGAGCTGTTTTTT.

This chain uses TRBV2 with TRBJ2-5; D is perhaps TRBD1 (6 bases). The DNA end favors TRBJ2-7, so the J call may be wrong. CDR1 is SNHLY and CDR2 is FYNNEI in the germline V gene. The CDR3 loop spans 16 amino acids. CDR3 nucleotides: TGTGCCAGCAGAGACCCCGGGACAACCAGGGGCTACGAGCAGTACTTC. This sequence encodes CASRDPGTTRGYEQYF.

The chain links TRBV27 to TRBJ2-7, with a possible D match to TRBD2 (7 bases). Germline V gene data show CDR1 as MNHEY and CDR2 as SMNVEV (reference sequence). With 3 bases removed from V and 4 bases from J, the gap between germline ends came to 13 bases. This CDR3 region has 14 residues. Written as DNA, the CDR3 is TGTGCCAGCAGTTTTAATCGGGGGGCGTACGAGCAGTACTTC. Translated: CASSFNRGAYEQYF.

About this clone: The same CDR3 is also encoded by other DNA sequences in this sample. This rearrangement joins TRBV19 to TRBJ2-3, with unresolved D. CDR1 and CDR2 (germline): LNHDA, SQIVND (reference sequence). This CDR3 is built from 11 residues. The ends were cut back, 9 bases at V and 6 bases at J, with 10 bases in the middle. The CDR3 DNA sequence: TGTGCCAGCCGAGATACTGATACGCAGTATTTT. It is translated as CASRDTDTQYF.

The rearrangement uses TRBV30 and TRBJ1-6; D gene uncertain. CDR3 length equals 13 residues. Trimming took off 4 bases at V and 10 bases at J, with 14 bases between the two ends. CDR1 and CDR2 (germline): GTSNPN, SVGIG (reference sequence). The CDR3 DNA sequence: TGTGCCTGGACAGGTCGAAGGGAGTCACCCCTCCACTTT. Its protein is CAWTGRRESPLHF.

This clone was counted a single time. The V and J genes are TRBV25-1 and TRBJ1-3; D gene uncertain. CDR1 and CDR2 (germline): MGHDK, SYGVNS. This CDR3 is built from 12 residues. Trimming removed 3 bases from V and 8 bases from J, with 8 bases in between. The CDR3 DNA reads TGTGCCAGCAGTGACGGGTGGGACACCATATATTTT. This sequence encodes CASSDGWDTIYF.

This sequence joins TRBV5-1 and TRBJ1-1, with a possible D match to TRBD1 (5 bases). The germline CDR1 and CDR2 sequences are SGHRS and YFSETQ. V was pared by 4 bases and J by 5 bases, with 21 bases between. The CDR3 sequence is 16 residues long. The CDR3 coding sequence is TGCGCCAGCAGCCAGGGTCTACGCATTGTTAGTACTGAAGCTTTCTTT. It yields the protein CASSQGLRIVSTEAFF.

V is TRBV7-6 and J is TRBJ2-7; TRBD1 matches at 7 bases. Germline V lookup: CDR1 SGHVS, CDR2 FNYEAQ. The CDR3 sequence is 14 residues long. Unmatched junction bases numbered 5, after V lost 2 bases and J lost 4 bases. CDR3 sequence reads: CASSLLGGQYEQYF. DNA of the CDR3: TGTGCCAGCAGCTTACTAGGGGGCCAATACGAGCAGTACTTC.

This sequence joins TRBV7-9 and TRBJ2-3; 8 bases match TRBD2. The germline V gene encodes CDR1 SEHNR and CDR2 FQNEAQ (reference sequence). The length of the CDR3 is 17 residues. V shed 4 bases, J shed 2 bases, and the junction held 11 bases outside the gene matches. In DNA, the CDR3 is TGTGCCAGCAGCTGGCCTCCGGGCGGGAGGTACACAGATACGCAGTATTTT. Amino acid sequence: CASSWPPGGRYTDTQYF.

The rearrangement joins TRBV19 to TRBJ1-2; no reliable D call. The V gene lost 3 bases and the J gene lost 6 bases, with 20 bases spanning the gap. The CDR3 is made up of 16 amino acids. Germline V gene sequence: CDR1 LNHDA, CDR2 SQIVND (reference sequence). The chain's CDR3 is CASSITGIAGLDGYTF. CDR3 coding DNA: TGTGCCAGTAGTATTACCGGGATAGCAGGTTTGGATGGCTACACCTTC.

V usage is TRBV9 and J usage is TRBJ2-1; possibly TRBD1 for D (6 bases). Germline CDR1 and CDR2: SGDLS and YYNGEE. V gave up 6 bases and J gave up 5 bases, with 9 bases separating them. The CDR3 is 12 residues long. The CDR3 reads CASTRQDNEQFF. The CDR3 DNA sequence: TGTGCCAGCACCCGACAGGACAATGAGCAGTTCTTC.

Details on this clone: Different DNA sequences within this sample yield the same CDR3. The chain joins TRBV6-5 to TRBJ1-5, with D possibly TRBD1 on 6 matching bases. Germline CDR1 reads MNHEY; CDR2 reads SVGAGI. This CDR3 has 14 amino acids. V lost 0 bases to trimming and J lost 4 bases, with 7 bases between them. In nucleotides, the CDR3 is TGTGCCAGCAGTTACTCGAGGGGGAATCAGCCCCAGCATTTT. This translates into CASSYSRGNQPQHF.

In this sample, this clone turned up a few times. The chain joins TRBV14 to TRBJ2-2; tentative D call: TRBD2 (5 bases). The CDR3 has 14 amino acids. Trimming removed 0 bases at V and 6 bases at J, with 8 bases between. Germline lookup yields CDR1 SGHDN and CDR2 FVKESK. CDR3 coding DNA: TGTGCCAGCAGCCAAGAGTTGGGAGCCGGGGAGCTGTTTTTT. It translates to CASSQELGAGELFF.

This clone is a singleton in its sample. The chain recombines TRBV19 with TRBJ2-6; weak D call: TRBD1 (6 bases). The CDR3 runs 16 residues. The V and J ends lost 3 bases and 2 bases respectively, with 11 bases between them. CDR1 is LNHDA, CDR2 SQIVND, per germline (reference sequence). Here the CDR3 DNA reads TGTGCCAGTAGTATGGGCAGGGGAGCTGGGGCCAACGTCCTGACTTTC. Translated: CASSMGRGAGANVLTF.

V gene TRBV27 combines with J gene TRBJ2-1, with D unresolved. From germline, CDR1 is MNHEY and CDR2 SMNVEV (reference sequence). This CDR3 is built from 14 residues. With 6 bases removed from V and 10 bases from J, the gap between germline ends came to 19 bases. CDR3 sequence: CASRLSQVSNEQFF. The CDR3 region has the DNA TGTGCCAGCAGACTAAGTCAAGTGTCCAACGAGCAGTTCTTC.

V gene TRBV4-2 combines with J gene TRBJ2-3; TRBD2 matches at 9 bases. V shed 0 bases, J shed 2 bases, and the junction held 6 bases outside the gene matches. The CDR3 consists of 17 residues. CDR1 is LGHNA and CDR2 is YNFKEQ in the germline V gene. CDR3 residues: CASSQEQSGGITDTQYF. The DNA for the CDR3 is TGTGCCAGCAGCCAAGAACAGAGCGGGGGGATCACAGATACGCAGTATTTT.

This clone appeared a few times. The chain carries TRBV6-5 and TRBJ2-1; 8 nucleotides align to TRBD2. Germline assignment: CDR1 MNHEY and CDR2 SVGAGI. Germline trimming cut 0 bases from V and 7 bases from J; bases unmatched to any gene: 5. The CDR3 is 15 residues long. The CDR3 is CASSYSEASGNEQFF. The CDR3, as DNA: TGTGCCAGCAGTTACTCAGAGGCTAGCGGGAATGAGCAGTTCTTC.

The chain recombines TRBV4-2 with TRBJ1-2, with 7 nucleotides matching TRBD1. Germline CDR1 reads LGHNA; CDR2 reads YNFKEQ. The CDR3 totals 15 residues. The V and J ends lost 1 base and 7 bases, in that order; junction bases with no gene match: 9. The CDR3 region has the DNA TGTGCCAGCAGCCAAGGGGGGACAGAGATTGCTGGCTACACCTTC. This encodes CASSQGGTEIAGYTF.

This chain joins TRBV5-1 and TRBJ2-5; the D gene is possibly TRBD2 (6 bases). V was trimmed by 5 bases and J by 1 base, leaving 9 bases between them. Germline-derived CDR1 and CDR2 are SGHRS and YFSETQ. The CDR3 has 13 amino acids. The CDR3 region is CASRRDSQETQYF. Written as DNA, the CDR3 is TGCGCCAGCAGACGGGACTCCCAAGAGACCCAGTACTTC.

V and J are TRBV7-2 and TRBJ2-5; possible D gene TRBD1, 5 bases. Germline V gene sequence: CDR1 SGHTA, CDR2 FQGNSA. Deletions cut 5 bases from V and 0 bases from J, with 10 bases between. This CDR3 is 14 amino acids long. The DNA for the CDR3 is TGTGCCAGCAGCACGTCAGGGAACCAAGAGACCCAGTACTTC. Protein: CASSTSGNQETQYF.